What follows describes a single T cell receptor beta chain. The sample comes from a study of chemoradiotherapy in HPV16-positive cancers. Sequencing used immunoSEQ multiplex PCR; TCRdb keeps in-frame clones, though not all of them. The sample has fewer than 70,000 clones, over 85% seen once. The starting material was blood, obtained from a patient who underwent chemoradiotherapy. The clonotype originates from a human donor with HPV-associated anogenital cancer.

CDR3 in amino acids: CASSYSARDGYTF. In DNA, the CDR3 is TGTGCCAGCAGTTACTCAGCCAGGGATGGCTACACCTTC. The rearrangement links TRBV6-5 to TRBJ1-2; perhaps TRBD1 as D (5 bases). This CDR3 spans 13 amino acids. CDR1 is MNHEY and CDR2 is SVGAGI in the germline V gene. With 0 bases removed from V and 6 bases from J, the gap between germline ends came to 8 bases.